Listed below are T cell receptor beta chains from one sample, sequenced in a study of control samples from healthy donors and cancer patients. Some clones are missing from TCRdb's copy, which holds only in-frame ones; the method was immunoSEQ multiplex PCR. The sample records 91,000 or so clones, roughly 92% being singletons. Sequenced: blood. These receptors came from a woman in her 30s in good health. The CDR3 runs from the conserved cysteine through the conserved F or W. Fields, in order: clone size, J gene, D gene, V gene, CDR3 DNA, CDR3 protein. D genes are given only for firm matches. Clone size is not always given. Where it is, it says once, few, many or a class for expanded clones.

clone_size: -
j_call: TRBJ1-6
d_call: TRBD1
v_call: TRBV5-1
cdr3_nt: TGCGCCAGCAGCTCGGGACAGAATGGATCACCCCTCCACTTT
cdr3_aa: CASSSGQNGSPLHF

clone_size: -
j_call: TRBJ1-1
d_call: TRBD1
v_call: TRBV2
cdr3_nt: TGTGCCAGCAGCCAACAGGGGGGCACTGAAGCTTTCTTT
cdr3_aa: CASSQQGGTEAFF

clone_size: -
j_call: TRBJ2-5
d_call: -
v_call: TRBV4-1
cdr3_nt: TGCGCCAGCAGCCAGGTTGGGCAGGAAGAGACCCAGTACTTC
cdr3_aa: CASSQVGQEETQYF

clone_size: -
j_call: TRBJ1-6
d_call: -
v_call: TRBV7-3
cdr3_nt: TGTGCCAGCAGCTTAAGGACCTATAATTCACCCCTCCACTTT
cdr3_aa: CASSLRTYNSPLHF

clone_size: -
j_call: TRBJ1-1
d_call: -
v_call: TRBV5-1
cdr3_nt: TGCGCCAGCAGCTTGGCAGGGCCGAACACTGAAGCTTTCTTT
cdr3_aa: CASSLAGPNTEAFF

clone_size: -
j_call: TRBJ2-5
d_call: TRBD2
v_call: TRBV5-8
cdr3_nt: TGTGCCAGCAGCCCTTGGGAGGGACAAGAGACCCAGTACTTC
cdr3_aa: CASSPWEGQETQYF

clone_size: -
j_call: TRBJ2-1
d_call: TRBD2
v_call: TRBV2
cdr3_nt: TGTGCCAGCAGTCCGCGGGGGGGGACCTACAATGAGCAGTTCTTC
cdr3_aa: CASSPRGGTYNEQFF

clone_size: -
j_call: TRBJ1-1
d_call: -
v_call: TRBV18
cdr3_nt: TGTGCCAGCTCACCAGGGGGCCCTGAAGCTTTCTTT
cdr3_aa: CASSPGGPEAFF

clone_size: few
j_call: TRBJ1-5
d_call: -
v_call: TRBV3-1/TRBV3-2
cdr3_nt: TGTGCCAGCAGCCAAGGGGCAGGGGAATGGTGGAGGAGCAATCAGCCCCAGCATTTT
cdr3_aa: CASSQGAGEWWRSNQPQHF

clone_size: -
j_call: TRBJ2-7
d_call: -
v_call: TRBV10-2
cdr3_nt: TGCGCCAGCAAGGGCATTAGCTCCTACGAGCAGTACTTC
cdr3_aa: CASKGISSYEQYF

clone_size: -
j_call: TRBJ1-1
d_call: -
v_call: TRBV14
cdr3_nt: TGTGCCAGCAGCCAAGTAGGGACGAACACTGAAGCTTTCTTT
cdr3_aa: CASSQVGTNTEAFF

clone_size: -
j_call: TRBJ2-7
d_call: -
v_call: TRBV10-3
cdr3_nt: TGTGCCATCACCGAGAGACTCCTAAGCTACGAGCAGTACTTC
cdr3_aa: CAITERLLSYEQYF

clone_size: -
j_call: TRBJ1-5
d_call: TRBD1
v_call: TRBV3-1/TRBV3-2
cdr3_nt: TGTGCCAGCAGCCCTACCCGGACAGGGGACTCTGGGCCCCAGCATTTT
cdr3_aa: CASSPTRTGDSGPQHF

clone_size: few
j_call: TRBJ1-2
d_call: -
v_call: TRBV6-1
cdr3_nt: TGTGCCAGCAGTGAATGGGCAGGGGCAGGAGGCTATGGCTACACCTTC
cdr3_aa: CASSEWAGAGGYGYTF

clone_size: -
j_call: TRBJ2-4
d_call: -
v_call: TRBV19
cdr3_nt: TGTGCCAGCACTCCTTGGGGGCGCGAGACCAAAAACATTCAGTACTTC
cdr3_aa: CASTPWGRETKNIQYF

clone_size: -
j_call: TRBJ1-1
d_call: -
v_call: TRBV6-6
cdr3_nt: TGTGCCAGCACAGGCCACACTGAAGCTTTCTTT
cdr3_aa: CASTGHTEAFF